The 27 T cell receptor beta chains in this list originate from one sample, sequenced in a study of response to subunit inactivated influenza vaccine. TCRdb recomputed calls from the RT-PCR reads with MiXCR, one row per CDR3 protein. The sample lists about 540,000 distinct CDR3 sequences; approximately 15% were seen once. The specimen comprised PBMCs from blood, sampled 12 days after vaccination. The source of these receptors is a man aged 45-65 years who received an inactivated influenza vaccine.

As for this clonotype: At one of its ends the junction is not consistent with the germline gene, which may arise from a read error. This sequence joins TRBV7-8 and TRBJ1-6, with D unresolved. Germline CDR1 is SGHVS and CDR2 is FQNEAQ. CDR3 length: 14 residues. CDR3 in DNA: TGTGCTAGCAGCTTCTTGGCTAGTGGTTCACCCCTCCACTTT. Translating it yields CASSFLASGSPLHF.

J is TRBJ2-7 and V is TRBV4-3, with D perhaps TRBD1 (6 bases). The CDR3 totals 13 residues. The V gene's germline CDR1 is LGHNA and CDR2 YSLEER. Trimming took 2 bases from V and 4 from J, leaving 9 bases between them. CDR3 coding DNA: TGCGCCAGCAGCCAAACCCAGGGGTACGAGCAGTACTTC. It is translated as CASSQTQGYEQYF.

The chain carries TRBV6-1 and TRBJ1-6; D remains ambiguous. Germline loops: CDR1 MNHNS, CDR2 SASEGT. This CDR3 comprises 12 residues. The V end was cut by 1 base, the J end by 15 bases, with 10 bases between. CDR3 loop: CASSEGMGILHF. CDR3 DNA: TGTGCCAGCAGTGAAGGCATGGGGATCCTCCACTTT.

The rearrangement uses TRBV2 and TRBJ2-4; D not resolved. The CDR3 totals 15 residues. Germline V gene sequence: CDR1 SNHLY, CDR2 FYNNEI. Trimming removed 4 bases at V and 3 bases at J, with 13 bases between. The CDR3 DNA sequence: TGTGCCAGCAGTGGAGACGTCGACCTCAAAAACATTCAGTACTTC. This translates into CASSGDVDLKNIQYF.

Ten or more counts support this clonotype. V and J are TRBV7-9 and TRBJ2-2, with D uncertain. V lost 5 bases to trimming and J lost 7 bases, with 20 bases between them. CDR1 and CDR2 from the germline V gene are SEHNR and FQNEAQ (reference sequence). The CDR3 spans 16 residues. CDR3 in amino acids: CASSLGRGLPGGELFF. The CDR3 DNA is TGTGCCAGCAGCCTAGGACGTGGGCTCCCTGGCGGGGAGCTGTTTTTT.

This clonotype was seen more than once but under ten times. The chain joins TRBV24-1 to TRBJ2-2; D call uncertain. CDR3 length: 16 amino acids. Germline CDR1 is KGHDR and CDR2 is SFDVKD. V lost 2 bases and J lost 0, with 9 bases in between. The CDR3 nucleotides read TGTGCCACCAGTGATTCGGCAAGAGCGAACACCGGGGAGCTGTTTTTT. It specifies CATSDSARANTGELFF.

This clonotype came up a few times. The chain couples TRBV5-6 to TRBJ2-5; TRBD2 matches 13 bases. From germline, CDR1 is SGHDT and CDR2 YYEEEE. The CDR3 length is 18 residues. V shed 0 bases, J shed 2 bases, and the junction held 7 bases outside the gene matches. CDR3 loop: CASSLGLAGGPGQETQYF. Here the CDR3 DNA reads TGTGCCAGCAGCTTGGGACTAGCGGGAGGACCGGGGCAAGAGACCCAGTACTTC. Complete variable domain (other parts from reference TRBV5-6 and TRBJ2-5): DAGVTQSPTHLIKTRGQQVTLRCSPKSGHDTVSWYQQALGQGPQFIFQYYEEEERQRGNFPDRFSGHQFPNYSSELNVNALLLGDSALYLCASSLGLAGGPGQETQYFGPGTRLLVL.

The genes are TRBV28 and TRBJ2-2, with a weak D call TRBD1 (6 bases). Germline V gene data show CDR1 as MDHEN and CDR2 as SYDVKM. This CDR3 is built from 12 residues. Trimming left V 10 bases short and J 5 bases short, with 11 bases between. This chain's CDR3 is CATQGSTGELFF. CDR3 nucleotide sequence: TGTGCCACCCAGGGGTCGACCGGGGAGCTGTTTTTT. Drawing the rest from reference TRBV28 and TRBJ2-2, the complete variable domain is DVKVTQSSRYLVKRTGEKVFLECVQDMDHENMFWYRQDPGLGLRLIYFSYDVKMKEKGDIPEGYSVSREKKERFSLILESASTNQTSMYLCATQGSTGELFFGEGSRLTVL.

The chain has TRBV7-9 and TRBJ1-1; a possible D gene is TRBD1 (5 bases). This CDR3 has 16 amino acids. Germline lookup yields CDR1 SEHNR and CDR2 FQNEAQ (reference sequence). Trimming took off 3 bases at V and 3 bases at J, with 17 bases between the two ends. Here the CDR3 reads CASSLEGLSVDTEAFF. CDR3 nucleotide sequence: TGTGCCAGCAGCTTGGAGGGGTTGAGCGTGGACACTGAAGCTTTCTTT.

In this sample, this clonotype turned up a few times. CDR3 sequence: CASSSTGGGRFYEQYF. CDR3 DNA sequence: TGTGCCAGCAGCTCAACAGGAGGCGGCCGCTTCTACGAGCAGTACTTC. The chain has TRBV11-1 and TRBJ2-7; tentatively, D is TRBD1 or TRBD2 (5 bases each). The germline V gene has CDR1 SGHAT and CDR2 FQDESV (reference sequence). V was pared by 4 bases and J by 3 bases, with 19 bases between. The CDR3 extends over 16 amino acids.

The chain has TRBV20-1 and TRBJ1-1, with D maybe TRBD1 (6 bases). CDR3 size: 15 residues. The V end was cut by 2 bases, the J end by 1 base, with 14 bases between. The germline CDR1 and CDR2 sequences are DFQATT and SNEGSKA (reference sequence). Here the CDR3 reads CSARRDTGTNTEAFF. Here the CDR3 DNA reads TGCAGTGCTAGACGGGATACAGGGACGAACACTGAAGCTTTCTTT.

The rearrangement uses TRBV12-3 or TRBV12-4 and TRBJ2-2; no clear D gene. V was cut by 3 bases and J by 6 bases, with 11 bases left in between. The CDR3 covers 14 residues. In DNA, the CDR3 is TGTGCCAGCAGTTTCCGAGACGCGGCCGGGGAGCTGTTTTTT. This gives the protein CASSFRDAAGELFF.

This clonotype turned up a few times. The chain joins TRBV7-8 to TRBJ1-2; D not certain. CDR1 and CDR2 (germline): SGHVS, FQNEAQ. Trimming stripped 2 bases from V and 2 bases from J, with 9 bases between. CDR3 length: 14 residues. The CDR3: CASSLYGPNYGYTF. CDR3 coding DNA: TGTGCCAGCAGCTTATACGGGCCCAACTATGGCTACACCTTC.

The V call is TRBV14, the J call TRBJ2-5, with TRBD1 matching 7 bases. CDR1 is SGHDN and CDR2 is FVKESK in the germline V gene. This CDR3 has 14 residues. V lost 1 base and J lost 3; bases outside the gene matches: 2. CDR3 sequence: CASSQVDREETQYF. The DNA for the CDR3 is TGTGCCAGCAGCCAAGTTGACAGGGAAGAGACCCAGTACTTC.

This chain joins TRBV20-1 and TRBJ2-2; D unclear. V was trimmed by 0 bases and J by 4 bases, leaving 6 bases between them. Germline loops: CDR1 DFQATT, CDR2 SNEGSKA (reference sequence). The CDR3 extends over 13 amino acids. The CDR3 region is CSARDPVTGELFF. CDR3 bases: TGCAGTGCTAGAGATCCCGTCACCGGGGAGCTGTTTTTT.

The chain links TRBV7-3 to TRBJ2-4; 9 positions agree with TRBD2. The CDR3 runs 13 residues. Losses at the gene ends were 5 bases for V and 7 bases for J; bases not matched to a gene: 3. Germline values: CDR1 SGHTA, CDR2 FQGTGA. For the CDR3, the DNA is TGTGCCAGCAGCCTTGGGACTAGCAACATTCAGTACTTC. This translates into CASSLGTSNIQYF.

The chain is built from TRBV7-9 and TRBJ2-3, with TRBD2 matching over 9 bases. Trimming cost V 5 bases and J 3 bases; bases outside gene matches: 9. The CDR3 has 16 amino acids. Germline CDR1 reads SEHNR; CDR2 reads FQNEAQ (reference sequence). The CDR3 spells CASSTRTSAGTDTQYF. In DNA, the CDR3 is TGTGCCAGCAGCACCCGGACTAGCGCGGGTACAGATACGCAGTATTTT. The variable domain in full, completed from reference TRBV7-9 and TRBJ2-3, reads DTGVSQNPRHKITKRGQNVTFRCDPISEHNRLYWYRQTLGQGPEFLTYFQNEAQLEKSRLLSDRFSAERPKGSFSTLEIQRTEQGDSAMYLCASSTRTSAGTDTQYFGPGTRLTVL.

This clonotype occurred a few times. V is TRBV4-1 and J is TRBJ1-1; 10 nucleotides agree with TRBD1. Germline V gives CDR1 MGHRA, CDR2 YSYEKL. With V trimmed by 6 bases and J by 1 base, 11 bases remained unmatched. The CDR3 contains 17 residues. This CDR3 reads CASRTPGQGRGNTEAFF. CDR3 DNA sequence: TGCGCCAGCAGGACTCCGGGACAGGGGAGGGGGAACACTGAAGCTTTCTTT.

This clonotype was counted only a few times. The chain uses TRBV7-9 and TRBJ2-3; D is ambiguous. CDR1 and CDR2 from the germline V gene are SEHNR and FQNEAQ (reference sequence). With 1 base removed from V and 2 bases from J, the gap between germline ends came to 10 bases. The CDR3 loop spans 15 amino acids. The CDR3 reads CASSLGELPTDTQYF. CDR3 in DNA: TGTGCCAGCAGCTTAGGAGAGCTCCCCACAGATACGCAGTATTTT.

This clonotype has more than one count but fewer than ten. The chain couples TRBV25-1 to TRBJ1-5; D perhaps matches TRBD1 (6 bases). CDR3 size: 14 residues. Germline CDR1 is MGHDK and CDR2 is SYGVNS. Trimming removed 6 bases from V and 4 bases from J, with 13 bases in between. This chain's CDR3 is CASSIGQTNQPQHF. The CDR3, as DNA: TGTGCCAGCAGCATAGGACAGACAAATCAGCCCCAGCATTTT.

The chain joins TRBV9 to TRBJ1-2; TRBD1 matches 8 bases. Germline CDR1 is SGDLS and CDR2 is YYNGEE. The CDR3 contains 15 residues. V was pared by 4 bases and J by 8 bases, with 13 bases of the junction left unmatched. CDR3 loop: CASSPGGQGSIGYTF. DNA for the CDR3: TGTGCCAGCAGCCCCGGCGGACAGGGAAGTATCGGCTACACCTTC.

Only a few counts were recorded for this clonotype. This chain uses TRBV3-1 with TRBJ2-7; 7 positions agree with TRBD2. Per germline, CDR1 LGHDT and CDR2 YNNKEL (reference sequence). The V segment lost 1 base and the J segment 4 bases; nucleotides outside the gene matches: 7. This CDR3 spans 15 amino acids. The CDR3 region has the DNA TGTGCCAGCAGCCAAGGGCGGCAGCGGGATTACGAGCAGTACTTC. Translating it yields CASSQGRQRDYEQYF.

This clonotype has only a few counts. The chain has TRBV6-6 and TRBJ1-5; D remains ambiguous. In germline, CDR1 is MNHNY, CDR2 SVGAGI (reference sequence). The length of the CDR3 is 12 residues. V gave up 6 bases and J gave up 2 bases, with 5 bases separating them. CDR3 loop: CASSHRNQPQHF. CDR3 in DNA: TGTGCCAGCAGCCACCGCAATCAGCCCCAGCATTTT.

On this clonotype: A much larger clone lies one base from this, so it may be a read error. This chain connects TRBV6-2 or TRBV6-3 to TRBJ2-7; D ambiguous. This CDR3 has 11 amino acids. CDR1 is MNHEY and CDR2 is SVGEGT in the germline V gene. The V end lost 6 bases, the J end lost 2 bases, and 5 bases lay between the germline ends. The CDR3: CASSHPYEQYF. CDR3 nucleotides: TGTGCCAGCAGCCACCCCTACGAGCAGTACTTC.

There are a few counts of this clonotype. Written as DNA, the CDR3 is TGTGCCAGCAGTCCATTCCCGGGGACAGTAAGCACAGATACGCAGTATTTT. This codes for CASSPFPGTVSTDTQYF. The V gene is TRBV6-1, the J gene TRBJ2-3, with 7 bases fitting TRBD1. V shed 5 bases and J 0 bases; nucleotides not matched to a gene: 11. The CDR3 has 17 amino acids. Germline V gene lookup returns CDR1 MNHNS and CDR2 SASEGT.

Ten or more counts support this clonotype. The V gene is TRBV29-1, the J gene TRBJ1-2; D possibly corresponds to TRBD1 (5 bases). The V end was cut by 2 bases, the J end by 4 bases, with 11 bases between. The CDR3 runs 13 residues. Germline V gene data show CDR1 as SQVTM and CDR2 as ANQGSEA. The CDR3, as DNA: TGCAGCGTTGAAAGTGGTAGGGGCTATGGCTACACCTTC. The encoded protein is CSVESGRGYGYTF.

The sample holds a few counts of this clonotype. This chain joins TRBV3-1 and TRBJ2-7, with TRBD2 matching 8 bases. The CDR3 length is 14 residues. The germline gives CDR1 LGHDT, CDR2 YNNKEL (reference sequence). The V gene end was trimmed by 6 bases and the J gene end by 2 bases; junction bases not matched to a gene: 6. The CDR3 loop reads CASRSSGGAYEQYF. The CDR3, as DNA: TGTGCCAGCAGGTCCAGCGGGGGAGCCTACGAGCAGTACTTC.